The clone carrying this T cell receptor beta chain was recorded once. Its specificity is not known. This sample is drawn from a study of T cell repertoires in cytomegalovirus infection. Overall study: Both recently identified HLA-C-restricted and well-studied HLA-B-restricted CMV epitopes were used in the study. Public TCR beta signatures indicated both CMV infection and matching HLA type. The study's findings and limits: The ex vivo response showed dominance by HLA-C-restricted CMV-specific TCR beta clonotypes. Cumulative public TCR beta family frequency identified carriers of CMV plus the relevant HLA.

TCRdb ran MiXCR on the reads and lists one entry per CDR3 protein. The data show roughly 730,000 distinct CDR3 sequences, approximately 33% seen once. After removal of 4 bases from V and 9 bases from J, the junction contained 7 bases not matched to a gene. CDR3 length equals 15 residues. The TCR originated in a human donor in good health (CMV status not recorded). Some clones in this sample may be carry-over from other donors' samples. V usage is TRBV12-3 or TRBV12-4 and J usage is TRBJ1-6; the match to TRBD1 covers 9 bases. The sample consisted of cultured PBMCs, taken from culture after CMV antigen stimulation. The CDR3, as DNA: TGTGCCAGCAGTTACGGGGGACAGGGTATTTCACCCCTCCACTTT. Residues: CASSYGGQGISPLHF.